This T cell receptor (beta chain) was found in a study of shared clonotypes between healthy human individuals. Study-wide findings and caveats: Despite large depth, sorted-subset datasets appeared incompletely sequenced. Generally, naive subsets (rather than memory subsets) showed larger estimated richness.

The CDR3 is 15 residues long. The V and J ends lost 4 bases and 2 bases respectively, with 15 bases between them. In germline, CDR1 is GTSNPN, CDR2 SVGIG (reference sequence). With respect to this clone: The target antigen is unknown.

Measured with immunoSEQ multiplex PCR; TCRdb has only the in-frame clones, and not every one. The sample has about 990,000 clones; roughly 74% are singletons. This chain uses TRBV30 with TRBJ1-3; TRBD1 is a possible D gene (6 bases). The sample was memory CD4+ T cells from PBMCs. Subset specified: CD45RA-negative fraction. The TCR sequence derives from a young man in good health. Some clones in this sample may be carry-over from other donors' samples. This CDR3 is CAWTNYAGAGNTIYF. The CDR3 DNA sequence: TGTGCCTGGACAAACTACGCAGGGGCTGGAAACACCATATATTTT.